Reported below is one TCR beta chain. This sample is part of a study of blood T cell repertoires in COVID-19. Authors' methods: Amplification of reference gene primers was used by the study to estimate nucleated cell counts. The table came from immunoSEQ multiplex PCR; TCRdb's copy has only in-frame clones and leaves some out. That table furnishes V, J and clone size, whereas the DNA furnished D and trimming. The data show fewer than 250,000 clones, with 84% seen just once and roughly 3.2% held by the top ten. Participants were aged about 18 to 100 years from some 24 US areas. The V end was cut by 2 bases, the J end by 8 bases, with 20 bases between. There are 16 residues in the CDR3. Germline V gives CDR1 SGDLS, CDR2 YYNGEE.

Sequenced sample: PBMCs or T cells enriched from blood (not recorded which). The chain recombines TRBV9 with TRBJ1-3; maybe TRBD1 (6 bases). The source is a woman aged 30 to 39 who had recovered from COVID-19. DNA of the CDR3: TGTGCCAGCAGCGTCCGGGGGGGCGCCGGGGCCGACACCATATATTTT. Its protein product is CASSVRGGAGADTIYF.